This T cell receptor beta chain was recovered during a study of graft-versus-host responses after intestinal transplantation. Study at large: Once they had received anti-thymocyte globulin induction, all recipients took tacrolimus and steroids for three to four years.

Comment on this clone: The antigen is undetermined.

Whole-study findings and limits: Researchers found GvH clones in recipient marrow, and some showed up first in ileum or blood.

Germline V CDR1 and CDR2: MDHEN, SYDVKM. Trimming took off 3 bases at V and 3 bases at J, with 6 bases between the two ends. The CDR3 extends over 12 amino acids. Here immunoSEQ multiplex PCR was the method, and the copy in TCRdb shows in-frame clones only, minus some. The sample records roughly 23,000 clones, more than 90% being singletons. This clonotype was sampled from a human patient who received an intestinal transplant, so some T cells may come from the graft donor. The V call is TRBV28, the J call TRBJ2-7; unclear D gene. Sequences were derived from PBMCs, sampled roughly 41 days after intestinal transplant. This chain's CDR3 is CASSFGRYEQYF. CDR3 bases: TGTGCCAGCAGTTTTGGGCGCTACGAGCAGTACTTC.